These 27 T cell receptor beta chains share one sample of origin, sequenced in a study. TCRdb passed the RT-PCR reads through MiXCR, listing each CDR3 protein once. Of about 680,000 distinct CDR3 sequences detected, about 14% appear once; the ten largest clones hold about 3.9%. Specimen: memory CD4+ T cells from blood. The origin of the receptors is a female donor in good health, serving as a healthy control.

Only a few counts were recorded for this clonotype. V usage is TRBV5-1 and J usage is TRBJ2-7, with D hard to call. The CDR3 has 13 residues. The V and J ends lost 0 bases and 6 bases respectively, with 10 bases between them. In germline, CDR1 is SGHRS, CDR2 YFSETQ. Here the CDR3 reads CASSLELGSEQYF. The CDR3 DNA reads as TGCGCCAGCAGCTTGGAACTTGGATCCGAGCAGTACTTC.

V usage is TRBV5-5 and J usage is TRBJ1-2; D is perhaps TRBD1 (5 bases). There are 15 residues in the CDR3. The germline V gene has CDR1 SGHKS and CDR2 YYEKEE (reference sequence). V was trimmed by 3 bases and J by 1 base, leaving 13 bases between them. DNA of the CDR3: TGTGCCAGCAGCTGGGATGGGGCAAATAACTATGGCTACACCTTC. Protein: CASSWDGANNYGYTF.

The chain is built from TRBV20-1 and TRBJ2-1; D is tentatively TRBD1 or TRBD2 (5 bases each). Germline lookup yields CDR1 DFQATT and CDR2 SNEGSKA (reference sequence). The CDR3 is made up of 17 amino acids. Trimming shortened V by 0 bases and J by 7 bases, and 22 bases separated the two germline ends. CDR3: CSARERPRGERINEQFF. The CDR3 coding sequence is TGCAGTGCTAGAGAACGACCTCGAGGGGAAAGGATAAATGAGCAGTTCTTC.

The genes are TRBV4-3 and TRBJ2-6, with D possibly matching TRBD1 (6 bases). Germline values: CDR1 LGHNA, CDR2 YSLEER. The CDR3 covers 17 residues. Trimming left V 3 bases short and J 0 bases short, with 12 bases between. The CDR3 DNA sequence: TGCGCCAGCAGCCAGGGACAAGCATTCTCTGGGGCCAACGTCCTGACTTTC. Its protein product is CASSQGQAFSGANVLTF.

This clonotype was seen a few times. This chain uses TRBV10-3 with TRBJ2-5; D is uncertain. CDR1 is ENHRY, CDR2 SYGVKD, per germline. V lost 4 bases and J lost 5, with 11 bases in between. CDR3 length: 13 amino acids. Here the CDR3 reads CAISASNDETQYF. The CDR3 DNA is TGTGCCATCAGTGCGAGCAACGACGAGACCCAGTACTTC.

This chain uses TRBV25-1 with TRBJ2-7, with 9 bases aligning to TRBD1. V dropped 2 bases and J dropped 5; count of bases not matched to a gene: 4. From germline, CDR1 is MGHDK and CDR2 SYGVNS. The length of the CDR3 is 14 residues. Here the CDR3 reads CASSEAGTGNEQYF. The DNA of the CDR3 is TGTGCCAGCAGTGAAGCCGGGACAGGGAACGAGCAGTACTTC.

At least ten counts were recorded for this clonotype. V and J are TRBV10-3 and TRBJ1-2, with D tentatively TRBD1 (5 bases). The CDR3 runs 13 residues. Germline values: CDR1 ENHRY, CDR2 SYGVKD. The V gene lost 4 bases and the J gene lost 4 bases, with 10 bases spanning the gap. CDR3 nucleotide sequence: TGTGCCATCAGTGTACAGGTTGGCTATGGCTACACCTTC. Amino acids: CAISVQVGYGYTF.

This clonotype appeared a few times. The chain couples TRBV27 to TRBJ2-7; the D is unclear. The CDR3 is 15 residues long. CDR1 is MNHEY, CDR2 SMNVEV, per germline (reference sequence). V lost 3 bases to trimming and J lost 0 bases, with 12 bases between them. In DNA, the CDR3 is TGTGCCAGCAGTTTCTCAGGAATGATCTCCTACGAGCAGTACTTC. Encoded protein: CASSFSGMISYEQYF.

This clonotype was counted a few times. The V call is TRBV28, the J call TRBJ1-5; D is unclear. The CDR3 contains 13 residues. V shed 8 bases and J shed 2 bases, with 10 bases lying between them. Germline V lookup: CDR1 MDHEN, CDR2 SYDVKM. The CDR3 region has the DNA TGTGCCAGCTCCATAGGTGGCAATCAGCCCCAGCATTTT. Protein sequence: CASSIGGNQPQHF.

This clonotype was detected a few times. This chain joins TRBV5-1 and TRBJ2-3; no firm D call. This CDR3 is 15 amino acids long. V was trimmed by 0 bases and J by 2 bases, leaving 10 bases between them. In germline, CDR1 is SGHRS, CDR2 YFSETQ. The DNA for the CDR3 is TGCGCCAGCAGCTTGGCCCTCACATCCACAGATACGCAGTATTTT. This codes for CASSLALTSTDTQYF.

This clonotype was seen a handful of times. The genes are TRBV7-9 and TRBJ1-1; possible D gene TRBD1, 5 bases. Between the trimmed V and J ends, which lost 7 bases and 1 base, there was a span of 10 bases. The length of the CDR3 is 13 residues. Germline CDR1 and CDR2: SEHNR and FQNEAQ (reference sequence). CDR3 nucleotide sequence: TGTGCCAGCACCTCGGGGCAGAACACTGAAGCTTTCTTT. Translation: CASTSGQNTEAFF.

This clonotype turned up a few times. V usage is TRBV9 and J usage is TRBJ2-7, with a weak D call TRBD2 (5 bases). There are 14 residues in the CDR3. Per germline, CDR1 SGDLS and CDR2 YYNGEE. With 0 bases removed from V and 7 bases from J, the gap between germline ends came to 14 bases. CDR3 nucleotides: TGTGCCAGCAGCGTAGATAGAGGGTTCGGGGAGCAGTACTTC. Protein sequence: CASSVDRGFGEQYF.

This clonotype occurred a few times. CDR3 DNA: TGTGCCAGCACCCTCCTGCCCACAGCCTACAATGAGCAGTTCTTC. Translating gives CASTLLPTAYNEQFF. The chain uses TRBV7-2 and TRBJ2-1; D is ambiguous. The germline V gene has CDR1 SGHTA and CDR2 FQGNSA. The CDR3 totals 15 residues. V lost 7 bases and J lost 2, with 15 bases in between.

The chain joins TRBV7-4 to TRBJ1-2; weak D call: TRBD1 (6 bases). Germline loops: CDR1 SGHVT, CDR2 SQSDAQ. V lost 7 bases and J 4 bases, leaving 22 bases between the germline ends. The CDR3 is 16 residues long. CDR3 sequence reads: CASNCRGGAFCYGYTF. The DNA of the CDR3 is TGTGCCAGCAACTGCCGTGGGGGGGCGTTTTGCTATGGCTACACCTTC.

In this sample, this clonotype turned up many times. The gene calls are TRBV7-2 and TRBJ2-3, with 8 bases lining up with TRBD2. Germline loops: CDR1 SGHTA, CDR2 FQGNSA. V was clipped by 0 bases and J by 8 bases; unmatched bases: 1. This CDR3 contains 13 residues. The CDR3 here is CASSLASGVTQYF. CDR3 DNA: TGTGCCAGCAGCTTAGCTAGCGGGGTTACGCAGTATTTT.

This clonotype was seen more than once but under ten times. CDR3 sequence: CASSSGLVQETQYF. CDR3 coding DNA: TGTGCCAGCAGTTCGGGACTAGTCCAAGAGACCCAGTACTTC. This chain uses TRBV3-1 with TRBJ2-5; 8 bases are shared with TRBD2. Trimming took 6 bases from V and 1 from J; bases not matched to a gene: 4. CDR3 length: 14 amino acids. Germline CDR1 and CDR2: LGHDT and YNNKEL (reference sequence).

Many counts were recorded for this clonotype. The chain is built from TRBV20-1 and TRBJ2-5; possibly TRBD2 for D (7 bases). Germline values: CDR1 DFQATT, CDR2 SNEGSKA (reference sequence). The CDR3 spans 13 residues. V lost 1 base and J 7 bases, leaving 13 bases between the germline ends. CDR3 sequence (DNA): TGCAGTGCTAGAGGAGCAGGGGAGGGGACCCAGTACTTC. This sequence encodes CSARGAGEGTQYF.

This CDR3 is CASSFGASYTEAFF. The CDR3 bases are TGTGCCAGCAGCTTTGGCGCATCGTACACTGAAGCTTTCTTT. The rearrangement joins TRBV7-2 to TRBJ1-1; D is uncertain. Germline V gene sequence: CDR1 SGHTA, CDR2 FQGNSA. CDR3 length: 14 residues. V lost 3 bases to trimming and J lost 3 bases, with 11 bases between them. Filled out from reference TRBV7-2 and TRBJ1-1, the complete variable domain reads GAGVSQSPSNKVTEKGKDVELRCDPISGHTALYWYRQSLGQGLEFLIYFQGNSAPDKSGLPSDRFSAERTGGSVSTLTIQRTQQEDSAVYLCASSFGASYTEAFFGQGTRLTVV.

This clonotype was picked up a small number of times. The CDR3 is CASSFNFDGNTEAFF. CDR3 in DNA: TGTGCCAGCAGCTTTAACTTTGACGGGAACACTGAAGCTTTCTTT. The V and J genes are TRBV11-2 and TRBJ1-1; D unclear. Trimming took 3 bases from V and 1 from J, leaving 12 bases between them. The CDR3 is 15 residues long. Per germline, CDR1 SGHAT and CDR2 FQNNGV.

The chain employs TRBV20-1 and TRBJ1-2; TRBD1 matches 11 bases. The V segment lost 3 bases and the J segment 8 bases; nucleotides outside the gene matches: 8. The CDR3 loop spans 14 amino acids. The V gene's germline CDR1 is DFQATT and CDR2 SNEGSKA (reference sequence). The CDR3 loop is CSASDWGQGGGYTF. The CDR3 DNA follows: TGCAGTGCTAGTGATTGGGGACAGGGGGGAGGCTACACCTTC.

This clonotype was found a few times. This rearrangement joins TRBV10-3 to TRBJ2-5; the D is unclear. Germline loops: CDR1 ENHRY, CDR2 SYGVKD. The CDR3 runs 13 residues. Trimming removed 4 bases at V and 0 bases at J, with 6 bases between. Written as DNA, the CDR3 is TGTGCCATCAGTGGGACGTACCAAGAGACCCAGTACTTC. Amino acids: CAISGTYQETQYF.

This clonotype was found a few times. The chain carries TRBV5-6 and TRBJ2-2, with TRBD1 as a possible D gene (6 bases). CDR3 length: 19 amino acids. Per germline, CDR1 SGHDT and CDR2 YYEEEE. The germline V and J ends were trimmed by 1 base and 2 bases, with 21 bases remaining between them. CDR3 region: CASSLSSGAFELNTGELFF. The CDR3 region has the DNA TGTGCCAGCAGCTTGTCGTCAGGGGCCTTCGAATTAAACACCGGGGAGCTGTTTTTT.

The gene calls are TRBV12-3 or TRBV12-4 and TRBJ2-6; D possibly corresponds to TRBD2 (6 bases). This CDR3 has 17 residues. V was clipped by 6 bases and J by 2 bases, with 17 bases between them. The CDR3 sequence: CASSRGILGAGANVLTF. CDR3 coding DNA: TGTGCCAGCAGCCGGGGGATTCTGGGAGCTGGGGCCAACGTCCTGACTTTC.

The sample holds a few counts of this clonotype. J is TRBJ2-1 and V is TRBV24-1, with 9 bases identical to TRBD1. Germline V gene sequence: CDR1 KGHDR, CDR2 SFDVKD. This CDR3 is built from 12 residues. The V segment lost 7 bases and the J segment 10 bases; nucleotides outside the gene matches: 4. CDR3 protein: CATRDRGMEQFF. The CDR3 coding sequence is TGTGCCACCAGGGACAGGGGCATGGAGCAGTTCTTC.

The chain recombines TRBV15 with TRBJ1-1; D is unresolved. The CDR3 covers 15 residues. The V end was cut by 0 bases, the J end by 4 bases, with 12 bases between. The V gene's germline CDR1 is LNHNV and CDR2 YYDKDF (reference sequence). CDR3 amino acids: CATSRDLSQVTEAFF. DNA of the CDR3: TGTGCCACCAGCAGAGATTTGAGTCAGGTCACTGAAGCTTTCTTT. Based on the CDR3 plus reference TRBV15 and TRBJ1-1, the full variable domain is DAMVIQNPRYQVTQFGKPVTLSCSQTLNHNVMYWYQQKSSQAPKLLFHYYDKDFNNEADTPDNFQSRRPNTSFCFLDIRSPGLGDTAMYLCATSRDLSQVTEAFFGQGTRLTVV.

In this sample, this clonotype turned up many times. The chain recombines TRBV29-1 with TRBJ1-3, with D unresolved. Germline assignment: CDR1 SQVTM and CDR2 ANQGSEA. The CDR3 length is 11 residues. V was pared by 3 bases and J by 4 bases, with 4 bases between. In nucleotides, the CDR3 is TGCAGCGTTGATGTAGGAAACACCATATATTTT. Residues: CSVDVGNTIYF.

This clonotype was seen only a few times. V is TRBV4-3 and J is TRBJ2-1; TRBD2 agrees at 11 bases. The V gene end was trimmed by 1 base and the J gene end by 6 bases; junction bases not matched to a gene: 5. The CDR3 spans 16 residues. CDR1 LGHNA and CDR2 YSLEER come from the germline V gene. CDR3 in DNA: TGCGCCAGCAGCCAAGCTTTAACTAGCGGGGGCAATGAGCAGTTCTTC. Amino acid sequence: CASSQALTSGGNEQFF.